This entry lists 9 T cell receptor beta chains sequenced from one sample in a study of T cells after yellow fever vaccination. One entry per CDR3 protein results from TCRdb running MiXCR on the 5' RACE reads. The sample contains about 320,000 distinct CDR3 sequences, roughly 10% of which appear only once. The sequences come from CD4+ T cells sorted from PBMCs, collected 45 days after the yellow fever booster vaccination. These receptor sequences come from a man aged 18 to 29 who received the YFV17D yellow fever vaccine.

The gene calls are TRBV7-2 and TRBJ2-4; TRBD2 agrees at 13 bases. The V gene end was trimmed by 1 base and the J gene end by 7 bases; junction bases not matched to a gene: 4. The CDR3 length is 16 residues. The germline CDR1 and CDR2 sequences are SGHTA and FQGNSA. The CDR3 sequence: CASSLVGTSGENIQYF. CDR3 nucleotides: TGTGCCAGCAGCTTAGTTGGGACTAGCGGGGAGAACATTCAGTACTTC.

This clonotype has just a few counts. The genes are TRBV7-2 and TRBJ1-5; unclear D gene. Germline V lookup: CDR1 SGHTA, CDR2 FQGNSA. Trimming removed 5 bases at V and 8 bases at J, with 16 bases between. The CDR3 covers 14 residues. CDR3 region: CASSQVGIREPQHF. CDR3 bases: TGTGCCAGCAGCCAAGTGGGAATCCGAGAGCCCCAGCATTTT.

This clonotype has more than one count but fewer than ten. This chain links TRBV6-2 or TRBV6-3 with TRBJ2-3; 10 bases fit TRBD2. The CDR3 contains 12 residues. Per germline, CDR1 MNHEY and CDR2 SVGEGT. V trimming: 6 bases; J trimming: 10 bases; junction bases outside the gene matches: 4. The CDR3 nucleotides are TGTGCCAGCAGCCCCGGGACTAGCGCGCAGTATTTT. This sequence encodes CASSPGTSAQYF.

This clonotype has a handful of counts. The chain combines TRBV27 with TRBJ2-1; 7 positions match TRBD2. There are 15 residues in the CDR3. With V trimmed by 8 bases and J by 4 bases, 11 bases remained unmatched. Germline V CDR1 and CDR2: MNHEY, SMNVEV (reference sequence). CDR3 protein: CASWAGRGTYNEQFF. The CDR3 DNA sequence: TGTGCCAGCTGGGCGGGGCGGGGGACTTACAATGAGCAGTTCTTC.

The V call is TRBV6-2 or TRBV6-3, the J call TRBJ1-6, with D tentatively TRBD1 (6 bases). Trimming shortened V by 2 bases and J by 7 bases, and 15 bases separated the two germline ends. CDR3 length: 16 amino acids. The germline CDR1 and CDR2 sequences are MNHEY and SVGEGT. The CDR3 DNA reads as TGTGCCAGCAGTTACCAGGCGGGACATCGAAATTCACCCCTCCACTTT. Its protein is CASSYQAGHRNSPLHF.

This clonotype was picked up a small number of times. The genes are TRBV5-1 and TRBJ1-2, with D uncertain. Germline V gene sequence: CDR1 SGHRS, CDR2 YFSETQ. The V end was cut by 0 bases, the J end by 7 bases, with 13 bases between. CDR3 length equals 14 residues. The CDR3 nucleotides are TGCGCCAGCAGCTTGGGAGGGTACGGCTCTGGCTACACCTTC. Translating it yields CASSLGGYGSGYTF.

This clonotype was recorded a few times. The rearrangement links TRBV6-2 or TRBV6-3 to TRBJ2-7; 9 bases are shared with TRBD1. Germline CDR1 reads MNHEY; CDR2 reads SVGEGT. The CDR3 covers 14 residues. With V trimmed by 7 bases and J by 2 bases, 6 bases remained unmatched. Here the CDR3 reads CASTDRGFTYEQYV. CDR3 nucleotide sequence: TGTGCCAGCACGGACAGGGGCTTCACCTACGAGCAGTACGTC.

The chain is built from TRBV20-1 and TRBJ1-2, with TRBD1 identical over 8 bases. The trim removed 7 bases at V and 7 bases at J, leaving 5 bases unmatched. Per the germline V gene, CDR1 is DFQATT and CDR2 is SNEGSKA (reference sequence). This CDR3 region has 11 residues. In DNA, the CDR3 is TGCAGTGGCAGCAGGGGGCTTGGCTACACCTTC. Residues: CSGSRGLGYTF.

This clonotype was observed many times. This rearrangement joins TRBV6-5 to TRBJ2-5, with D uncertain. This CDR3 has 16 residues. V was shortened by 2 bases and J by 6 bases, with 19 bases between the two germline ends. Per the germline V gene, CDR1 is MNHEY and CDR2 is SVGAGI. The CDR3 DNA follows: TGTGCCAGCAGTTACCGCTCCAATCGGCTGGGGAAGACCCAGTACTTC. Amino acids: CASSYRSNRLGKTQYF.